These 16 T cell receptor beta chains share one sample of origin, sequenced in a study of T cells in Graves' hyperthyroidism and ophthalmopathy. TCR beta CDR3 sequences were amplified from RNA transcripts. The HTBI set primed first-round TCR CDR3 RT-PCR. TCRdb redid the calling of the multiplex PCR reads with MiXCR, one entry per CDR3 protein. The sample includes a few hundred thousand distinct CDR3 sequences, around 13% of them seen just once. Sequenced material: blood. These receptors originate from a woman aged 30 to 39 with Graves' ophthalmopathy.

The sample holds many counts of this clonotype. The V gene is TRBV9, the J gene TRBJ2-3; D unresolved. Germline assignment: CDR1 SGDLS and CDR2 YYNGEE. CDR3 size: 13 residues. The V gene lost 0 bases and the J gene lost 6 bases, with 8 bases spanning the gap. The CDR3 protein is CASSVGPDDTQYF. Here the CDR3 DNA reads TGTGCCAGCAGCGTAGGCCCGGATGATACGCAGTATTTT.

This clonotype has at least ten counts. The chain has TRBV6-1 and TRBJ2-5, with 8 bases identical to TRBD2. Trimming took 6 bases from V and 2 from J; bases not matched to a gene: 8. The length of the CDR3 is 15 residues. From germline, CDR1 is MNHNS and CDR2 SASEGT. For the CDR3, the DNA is TGTGCCAGCAGGAAGGCGGGGGGCCAACAAGAGACCCAGTACTTC. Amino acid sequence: CASRKAGGQQETQYF.

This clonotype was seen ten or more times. DNA for the CDR3: TGTGCCAGCAGCTTAGCGCGACCGTACGGGGAGCTGTTTTTT. Its protein is CASSLARPYGELFF. The chain links TRBV7-9 to TRBJ2-2; the D is unclear. V was cut by 0 bases and J by 7 bases, with 9 bases left in between. The CDR3 runs to 14 residues. Per the germline V gene, CDR1 is SEHNR and CDR2 is FQNEAQ (reference sequence).

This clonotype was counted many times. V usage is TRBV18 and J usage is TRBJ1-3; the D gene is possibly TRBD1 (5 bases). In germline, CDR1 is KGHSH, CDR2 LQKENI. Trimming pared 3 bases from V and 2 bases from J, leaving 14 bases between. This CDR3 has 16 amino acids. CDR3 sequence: CASSPLAPGPGNTIYF. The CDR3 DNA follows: TGTGCCAGCTCACCGCTTGCCCCAGGGCCTGGAAACACCATATATTTT.

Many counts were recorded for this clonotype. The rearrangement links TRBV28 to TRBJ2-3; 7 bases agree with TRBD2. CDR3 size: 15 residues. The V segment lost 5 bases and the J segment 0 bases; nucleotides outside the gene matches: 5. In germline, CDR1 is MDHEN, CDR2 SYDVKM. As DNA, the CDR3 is TGTGCCAGCAGTCCTGGCGGGGGAAGCACAGATACGCAGTATTTT. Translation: CASSPGGGSTDTQYF. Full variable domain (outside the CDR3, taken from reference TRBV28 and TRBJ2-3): DVKVTQSSRYLVKRTGEKVFLECVQDMDHENMFWYRQDPGLGLRLIYFSYDVKMKEKGDIPEGYSVSREKKERFSLILESASTNQTSMYLCASSPGGGSTDTQYFGPGTRLTVL.

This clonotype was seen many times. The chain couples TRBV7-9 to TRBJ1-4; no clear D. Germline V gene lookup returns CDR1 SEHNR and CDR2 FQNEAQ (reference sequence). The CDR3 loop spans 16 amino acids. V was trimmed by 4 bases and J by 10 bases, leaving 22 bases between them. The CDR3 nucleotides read TGTGCCAGCAGCTCACCCGAGCCGGACCGCGGGCGAAAACTGTTTTTT. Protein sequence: CASSSPEPDRGRKLFF. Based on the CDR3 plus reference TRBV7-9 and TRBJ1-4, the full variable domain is DTGVSQNPRHKITKRGQNVTFRCDPISEHNRLYWYRQTLGQGPEFLTYFQNEAQLEKSRLLSDRFSAERPKGSFSTLEIQRTEQGDSAMYLCASSSPEPDRGRKLFFGSGTQLSVL.

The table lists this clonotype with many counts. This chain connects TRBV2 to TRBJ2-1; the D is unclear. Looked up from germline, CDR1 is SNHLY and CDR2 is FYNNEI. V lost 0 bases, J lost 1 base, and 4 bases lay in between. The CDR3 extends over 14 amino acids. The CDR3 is CASSEAGSYNEQFF. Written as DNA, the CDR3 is TGTGCCAGCAGTGAAGCGGGTTCCTACAATGAGCAGTTCTTC. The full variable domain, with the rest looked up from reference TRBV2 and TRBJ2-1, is EPEVTQTPSHQVTQMGQEVILRCVPISNHLYFYWYRQILGQKVEFLVSFYNNEISEKSEIFDDQFSVERPDGSNFTLKIRSTKLEDSAMYFCASSEAGSYNEQFFGPGTRLTVL.

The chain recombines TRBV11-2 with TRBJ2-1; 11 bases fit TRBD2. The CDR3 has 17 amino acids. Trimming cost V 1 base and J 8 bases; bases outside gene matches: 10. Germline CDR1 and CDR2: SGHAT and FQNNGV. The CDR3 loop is CASSLVRGLAGGDEQFF. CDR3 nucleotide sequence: TGTGCCAGCAGCTTAGTGCGGGGCCTAGCGGGGGGTGATGAGCAGTTCTTC. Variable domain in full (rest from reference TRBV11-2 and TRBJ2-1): EAGVAQSPRYKIIEKRQSVAFWCNPISGHATLYWYQQILGQGPKLLIQFQNNGVVDDSQLPKDRFSAERLKGVDSTLKIQPAKLEDSAVYLCASSLVRGLAGGDEQFFGPGTRLTVL.

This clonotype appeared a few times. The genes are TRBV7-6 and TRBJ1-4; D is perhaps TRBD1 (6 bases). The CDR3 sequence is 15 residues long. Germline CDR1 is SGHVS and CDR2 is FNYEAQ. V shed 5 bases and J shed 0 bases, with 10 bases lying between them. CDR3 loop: CASSRRTATNEKLFF. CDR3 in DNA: TGTGCCAGCAGCCGACGGACAGCAACTAATGAAAAACTGTTTTTT.

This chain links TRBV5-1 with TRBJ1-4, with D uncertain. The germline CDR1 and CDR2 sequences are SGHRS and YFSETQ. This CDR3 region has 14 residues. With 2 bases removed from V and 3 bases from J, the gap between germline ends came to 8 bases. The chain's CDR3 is CASSLRVANEKLFF. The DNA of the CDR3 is TGCGCCAGCAGCTTAAGGGTTGCTAATGAAAAACTGTTTTTT.

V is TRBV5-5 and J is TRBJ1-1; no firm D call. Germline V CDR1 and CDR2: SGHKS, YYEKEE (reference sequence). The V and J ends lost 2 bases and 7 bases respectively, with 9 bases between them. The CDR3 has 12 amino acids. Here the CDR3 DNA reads TGTGCCAGCAGCTTAACGGGCTATGAAGCTTTCTTT. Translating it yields CASSLTGYEAFF. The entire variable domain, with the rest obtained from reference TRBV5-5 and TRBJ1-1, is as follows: DAGVTQSPTHLIKTRGQQVTLRCSPISGHKSVSWYQQVLGQGPQFIFQYYEKEERGRGNFPDRFSARQFPNYSSELNVNALLLGDSALYLCASSLTGYEAFFGQGTRLTVV.

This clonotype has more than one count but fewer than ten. The CDR3 sequence is CASSLSRGGPNANTGELFF. CDR3 DNA: TGTGCCAGCAGCTTAAGTCGGGGGGGACCCAACGCGAACACCGGGGAGCTGTTTTTT. The rearrangement links TRBV7-8 to TRBJ2-2; 8 bases are a match to TRBD2. CDR3 length: 19 amino acids. V gave up 2 bases and J gave up 0 bases; unmatched junction bases: 11. Germline V gene data show CDR1 as SGHVS and CDR2 as FQNEAQ.

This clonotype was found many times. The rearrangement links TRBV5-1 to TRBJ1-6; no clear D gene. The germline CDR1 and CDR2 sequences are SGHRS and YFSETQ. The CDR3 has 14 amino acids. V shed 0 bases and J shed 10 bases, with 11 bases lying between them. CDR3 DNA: TGCGCCAGCAGCTTGGCTAACAGAGGGTCACCCCTCCACTTT. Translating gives CASSLANRGSPLHF.

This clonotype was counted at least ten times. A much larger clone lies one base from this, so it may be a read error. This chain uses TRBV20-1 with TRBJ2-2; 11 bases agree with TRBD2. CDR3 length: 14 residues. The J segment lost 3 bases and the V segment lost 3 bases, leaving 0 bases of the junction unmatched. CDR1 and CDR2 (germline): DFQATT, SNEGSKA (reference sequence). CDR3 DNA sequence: TGCAGTGCTAGGACTAGCGGGGACACCGGGGAGCTGTTTTTT. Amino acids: CSARTSGDTGELFF.

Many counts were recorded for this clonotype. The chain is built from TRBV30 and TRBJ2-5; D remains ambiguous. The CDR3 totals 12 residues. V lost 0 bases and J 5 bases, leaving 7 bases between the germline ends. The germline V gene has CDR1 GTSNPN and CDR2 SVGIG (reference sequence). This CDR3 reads CAWSVDGETQYF. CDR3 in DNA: TGTGCCTGGAGTGTGGATGGGGAGACCCAGTACTTC.

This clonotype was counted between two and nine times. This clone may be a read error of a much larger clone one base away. The CDR3 reads CSVVPGGSYDEQFF. The CDR3 nucleotides are TGCAGTGTGGTGCCGGGGGGCTCCTACGATGAGCAGTTCTTC. The chain joins TRBV20-1 to TRBJ2-1, with a possible D match to TRBD2 (7 bases). CDR3 size: 14 residues. CDR1 and CDR2 (germline): DFQATT, SNEGSKA (reference sequence).